This T cell receptor beta chain was observed in a study of CD8 T cells in Susac syndrome. Random-hexamer reverse transcription was applied to 0.5 to 1 ug RNA. TCRdb analysed the immunoSEQ multiplex PCR reads with MiXCR anew, one entry per CDR3 protein. The table lists about 190,000 distinct CDR3 sequences, around 95% of them singletons. Sequenced sample: CD4+ T cells from PBMCs. This sequence was found in a human donor with Susac syndrome.

The CDR3 nucleotides read TGTGCCAGCAGCTTAGCCCTCGGCGAGCAAGAGACCCAGTACTTC. This gives the protein CASSLALGEQETQYF. The chain recombines TRBV7-2 with TRBJ2-5; D remains unclear. V lost 0 bases, J lost 2 bases, and 10 bases lay in between. The CDR3 loop spans 15 amino acids. Germline V lookup: CDR1 SGHTA, CDR2 FQGNSA.